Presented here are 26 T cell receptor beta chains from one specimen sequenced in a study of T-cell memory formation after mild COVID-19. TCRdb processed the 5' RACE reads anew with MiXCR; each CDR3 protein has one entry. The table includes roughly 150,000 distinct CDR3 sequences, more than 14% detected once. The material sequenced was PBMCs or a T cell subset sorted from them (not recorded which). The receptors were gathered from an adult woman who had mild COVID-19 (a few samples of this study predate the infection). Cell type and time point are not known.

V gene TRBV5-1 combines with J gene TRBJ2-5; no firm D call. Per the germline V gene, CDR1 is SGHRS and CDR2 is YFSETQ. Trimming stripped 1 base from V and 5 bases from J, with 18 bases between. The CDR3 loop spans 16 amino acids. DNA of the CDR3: TGCGCCAGCAGCTTGCCAGTCGGCCAAGCAGAGGAGACCCAGTACTTC. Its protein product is CASSLPVGQAEETQYF.

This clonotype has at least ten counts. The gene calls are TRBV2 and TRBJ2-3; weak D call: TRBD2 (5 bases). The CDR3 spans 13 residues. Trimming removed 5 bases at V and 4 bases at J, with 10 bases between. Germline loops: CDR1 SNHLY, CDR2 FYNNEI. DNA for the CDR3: TGTGCCAGCAGTCTCACTAGAGCAGATACGCAGTATTTT. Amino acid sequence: CASSLTRADTQYF.

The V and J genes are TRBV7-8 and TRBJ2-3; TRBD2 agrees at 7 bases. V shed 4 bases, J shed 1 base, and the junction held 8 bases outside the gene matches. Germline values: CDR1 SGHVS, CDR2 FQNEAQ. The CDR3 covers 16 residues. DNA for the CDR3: TGTGCCAGCAGCTCCCTTACTAGCGCTGGCACAGATACGCAGTATTTT. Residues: CASSSLTSAGTDTQYF.

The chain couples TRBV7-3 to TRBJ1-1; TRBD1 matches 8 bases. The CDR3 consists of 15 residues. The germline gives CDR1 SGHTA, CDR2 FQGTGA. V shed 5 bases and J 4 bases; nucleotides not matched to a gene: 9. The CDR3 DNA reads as TGTGCCAGCAGCGTTTTTTCGACAGGGGCCACTGAAGCTTTCTTT. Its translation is CASSVFSTGATEAFF. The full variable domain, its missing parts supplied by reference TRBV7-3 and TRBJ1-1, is GAGVSQTPSNKVTEKGKYVELRCDPISGHTALYWYRQSLGQGPEFLIYFQGTGAADDSGLPNDRFFAVRPEGSVSTLKIQRTERGDSAVYLCASSVFSTGATEAFFGQGTRLTVV.

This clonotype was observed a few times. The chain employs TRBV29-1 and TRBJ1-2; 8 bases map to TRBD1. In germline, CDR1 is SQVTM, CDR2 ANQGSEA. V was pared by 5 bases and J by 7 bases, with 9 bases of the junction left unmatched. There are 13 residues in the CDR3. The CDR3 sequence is CSVLVQGGAGYTF. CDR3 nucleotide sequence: TGCAGCGTTCTCGTACAGGGGGGTGCTGGCTACACCTTC.

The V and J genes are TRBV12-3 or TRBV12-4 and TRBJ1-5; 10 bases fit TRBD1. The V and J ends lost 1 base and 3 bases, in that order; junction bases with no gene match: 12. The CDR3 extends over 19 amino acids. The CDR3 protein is CASSLGLWAGTGDNQPQHF. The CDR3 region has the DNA TGTGCCAGCAGTTTAGGTCTGTGGGCCGGGACAGGGGACAATCAGCCCCAGCATTTT.

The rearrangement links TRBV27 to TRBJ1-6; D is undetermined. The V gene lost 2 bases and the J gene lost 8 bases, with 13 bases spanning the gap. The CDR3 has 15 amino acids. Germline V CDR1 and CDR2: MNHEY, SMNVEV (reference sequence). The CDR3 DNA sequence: TGTGCCAGCAGTTTAGATGCAATATGGGATTCACCCCTCCACTTT. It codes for CASSLDAIWDSPLHF.

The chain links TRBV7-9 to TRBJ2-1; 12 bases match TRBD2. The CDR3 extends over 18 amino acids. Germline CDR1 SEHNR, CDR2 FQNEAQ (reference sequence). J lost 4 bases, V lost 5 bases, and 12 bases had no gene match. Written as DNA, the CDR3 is TGTGCCAGCAGCCCTCCCCTAGCGGGAGGGCCGACATACAATGAGCAGTTCTTC. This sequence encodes CASSPPLAGGPTYNEQFF.

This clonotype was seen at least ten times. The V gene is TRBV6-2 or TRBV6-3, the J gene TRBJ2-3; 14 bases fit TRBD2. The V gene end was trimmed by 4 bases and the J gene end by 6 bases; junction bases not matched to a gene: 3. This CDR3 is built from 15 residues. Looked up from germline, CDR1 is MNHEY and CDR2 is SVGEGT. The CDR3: CASSLGLAGVDTQYF. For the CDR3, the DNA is TGTGCCAGCAGTTTGGGACTAGCGGGAGTGGATACGCAGTATTTT.

The CDR3 DNA is TGCGCCAGCAGCCAAGATTTGGACAGGGGTATGAACACTGAAGCTTTCTTT. Translating it yields CASSQDLDRGMNTEAFF. J is TRBJ1-1 and V is TRBV4-1, with 9 bases aligning to TRBD1. Germline-derived CDR1 and CDR2 are MGHRA and YSYEKL. CDR3 length equals 17 residues. The V and J ends lost 0 bases and 0 bases, in that order; junction bases with no gene match: 5.

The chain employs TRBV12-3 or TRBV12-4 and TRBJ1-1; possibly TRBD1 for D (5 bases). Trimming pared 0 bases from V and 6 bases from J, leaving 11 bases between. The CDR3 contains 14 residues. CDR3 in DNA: TGTGCCAGCAGTTTAGCTCGGGACTCGGCTGAAGCTTTCTTT. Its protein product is CASSLARDSAEAFF.

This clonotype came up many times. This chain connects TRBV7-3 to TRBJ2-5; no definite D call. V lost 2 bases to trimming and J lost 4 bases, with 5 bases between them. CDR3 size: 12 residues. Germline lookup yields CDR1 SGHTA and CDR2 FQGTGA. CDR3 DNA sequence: TGTGCCAGCAGCTTATCTGGAGAGACCCAGTACTTC. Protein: CASSLSGETQYF.

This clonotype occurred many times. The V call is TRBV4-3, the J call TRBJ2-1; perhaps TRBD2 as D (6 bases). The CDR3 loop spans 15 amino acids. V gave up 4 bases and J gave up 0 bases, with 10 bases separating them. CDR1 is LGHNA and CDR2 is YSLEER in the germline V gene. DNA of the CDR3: TGCGCCAGCAGCCTAGCGGATAGCTCCTACAATGAGCAGTTCTTC. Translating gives CASSLADSSYNEQFF.

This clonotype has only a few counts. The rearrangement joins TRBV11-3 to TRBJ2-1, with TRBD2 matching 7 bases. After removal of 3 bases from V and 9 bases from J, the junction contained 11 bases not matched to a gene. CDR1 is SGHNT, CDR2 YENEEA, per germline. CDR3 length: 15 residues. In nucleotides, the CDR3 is TGTGCCAGCAGCTTCGCGGGAGCCGGCCGAAGTGAGCAGTTCTTC. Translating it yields CASSFAGAGRSEQFF.

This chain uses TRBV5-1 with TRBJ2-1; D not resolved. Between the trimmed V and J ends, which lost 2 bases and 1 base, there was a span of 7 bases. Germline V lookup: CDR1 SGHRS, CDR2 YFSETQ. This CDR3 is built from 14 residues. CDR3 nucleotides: TGCGCCAGCAGCTTAAGCAATTCCTACAATGAGCAGTTCTTC. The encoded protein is CASSLSNSYNEQFF.

CDR3 residues: CASSLGLGTEAFF. DNA of the CDR3: TGTGCCAGCTCACTAGGGTTGGGCACTGAAGCTTTCTTT. The chain joins TRBV18 to TRBJ1-1; D uncertain. The CDR3 contains 13 residues. Trimming removed 4 bases from V and 4 bases from J, with 10 bases in between. Germline V gives CDR1 KGHSH, CDR2 LQKENI.

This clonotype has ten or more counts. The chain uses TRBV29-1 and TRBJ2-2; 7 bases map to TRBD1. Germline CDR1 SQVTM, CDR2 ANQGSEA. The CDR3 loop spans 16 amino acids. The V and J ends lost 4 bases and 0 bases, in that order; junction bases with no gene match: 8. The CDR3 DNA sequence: TGCAGCGTTGGATTCCGGGACAGTACGAACACCGGGGAGCTGTTTTTT. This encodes CSVGFRDSTNTGELFF.

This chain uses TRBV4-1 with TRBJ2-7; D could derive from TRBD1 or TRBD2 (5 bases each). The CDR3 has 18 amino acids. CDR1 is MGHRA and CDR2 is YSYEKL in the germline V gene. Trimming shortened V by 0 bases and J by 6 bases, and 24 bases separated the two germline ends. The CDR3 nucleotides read TGCGCCAGCAGCCAAGAGGTCCTTTTGAGGGGCGAACCCCTCGAGCAGTACTTC. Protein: CASSQEVLLRGEPLEQYF.

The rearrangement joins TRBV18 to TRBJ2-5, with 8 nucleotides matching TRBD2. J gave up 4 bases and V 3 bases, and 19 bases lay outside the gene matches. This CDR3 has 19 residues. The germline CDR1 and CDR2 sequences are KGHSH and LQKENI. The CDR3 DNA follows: TGTGCCAGCTCACCCCTCCCACCGAGAGGGCGGGAGGTCGGAGAGACCCAGTACTTC. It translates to CASSPLPPRGREVGETQYF.

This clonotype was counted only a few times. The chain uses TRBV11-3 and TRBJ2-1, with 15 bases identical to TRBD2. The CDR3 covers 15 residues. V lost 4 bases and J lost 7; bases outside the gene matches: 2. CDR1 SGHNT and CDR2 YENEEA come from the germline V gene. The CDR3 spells CASSWGLAGGNEQFF. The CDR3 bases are TGTGCCAGCAGCTGGGGACTAGCGGGAGGAAATGAGCAGTTCTTC.

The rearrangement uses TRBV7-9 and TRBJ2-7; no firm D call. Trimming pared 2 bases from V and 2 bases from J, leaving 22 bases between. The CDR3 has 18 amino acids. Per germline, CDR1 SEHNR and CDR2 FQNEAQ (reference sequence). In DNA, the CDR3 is TGTGCCAGCAGCTTACCGCTGGCGGCCGGGTCCCCTCCCTACGAGCAGTACTTC. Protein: CASSLPLAAGSPPYEQYF.

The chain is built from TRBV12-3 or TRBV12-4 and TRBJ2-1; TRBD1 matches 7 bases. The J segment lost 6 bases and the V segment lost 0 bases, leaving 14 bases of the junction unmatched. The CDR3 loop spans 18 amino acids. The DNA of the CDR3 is TGTGCCAGCAGTTTAGCCTTACAGGCAGGGGGTAACGTCAATGAGCAGTTCTTC. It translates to CASSLALQAGGNVNEQFF.

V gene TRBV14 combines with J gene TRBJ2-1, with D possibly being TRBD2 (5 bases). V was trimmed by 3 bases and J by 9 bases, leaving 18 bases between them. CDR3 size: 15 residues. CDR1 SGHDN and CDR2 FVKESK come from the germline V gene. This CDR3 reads CASSQSGWYYSEQFF. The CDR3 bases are TGTGCCAGCAGCCAGTCGGGATGGTACTATAGTGAGCAGTTCTTC.

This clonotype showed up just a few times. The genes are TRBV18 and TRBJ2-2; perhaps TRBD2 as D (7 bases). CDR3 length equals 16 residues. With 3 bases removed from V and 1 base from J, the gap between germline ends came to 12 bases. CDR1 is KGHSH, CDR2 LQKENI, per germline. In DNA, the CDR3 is TGTGCCAGCTCACCCTCGGGGGGCCTGAACACCGGGGAGCTGTTTTTT. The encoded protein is CASSPSGGLNTGELFF.

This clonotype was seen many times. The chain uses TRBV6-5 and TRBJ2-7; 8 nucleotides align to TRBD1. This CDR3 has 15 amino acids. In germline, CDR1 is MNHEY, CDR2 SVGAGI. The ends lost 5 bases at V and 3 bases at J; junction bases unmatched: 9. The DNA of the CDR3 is TGTGCCAGCAGTCCCTCCCTCGACAGGGGCTACGAGCAGTACTTC. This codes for CASSPSLDRGYEQYF.

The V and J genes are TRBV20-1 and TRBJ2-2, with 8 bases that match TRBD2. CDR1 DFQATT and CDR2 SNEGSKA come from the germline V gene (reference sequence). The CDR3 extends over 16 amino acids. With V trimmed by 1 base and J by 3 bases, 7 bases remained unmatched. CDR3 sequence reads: CSARGNTSGYTGELFF. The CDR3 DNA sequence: TGCAGTGCTAGAGGCAATACTAGCGGCTACACCGGGGAGCTGTTTTTT.